This T cell receptor beta chain was identified during a study of shared clonotypes between healthy human individuals. The repertoire was sequenced with immunoSEQ multiplex PCR; TCRdb's copy has only in-frame clones and lacks some. Of roughly 1 million clones detected, approximately 76% appear once; the ten largest clones hold around 1.5%. Germline assignment: CDR1 LNHDA and CDR2 SQIVND (reference sequence). This CDR3 has 19 amino acids. Germline trimming cut 4 bases from V and 0 bases from J; bases unmatched to any gene: 13. V gene TRBV19 combines with J gene TRBJ2-2, with 8 bases matching TRBD1. What was sequenced was memory CD4+ T cells sorted from blood. Subset noted: CD45RA-negative fraction. The clonotype was recovered from a young man in good health. CDR3 bases: TGTGCCAGTAGTACGGGCAGGGGGCTGGGAATCGCGAACACCGGGGAGCTGTTTTTT. Translated: CASSTGRGLGIANTGELFF.